This T cell receptor beta chain emerged from a study of cytomegalovirus exposure and HLA in healthy donors. This PCR relied on a set of 60 Vbeta primers and 13 Jbeta primers. The repertoire was sequenced with immunoSEQ multiplex PCR; TCRdb's copy has only in-frame clones and lacks some. The sample yields 95,000 or so clones, 80% to 85% seen once. Comment on this clone: Its cognate antigen is unknown.

Study findings and constraints: Information on immune exposure was restricted to one variable (CMV serostatus). TCR sequences were mostly rare, though some public TCRs occurred in many donors. According to the study, 180 or so TCR beta chains were cytomegalovirus-associated. In vitro testing confirmed a few CMV-associated chains as specific for CMV antigens.

The V and J ends lost 5 bases and 1 base respectively, with 12 bases between them. Per germline, CDR1 MGHRA and CDR2 YSYEKL. This CDR3 is built from 14 residues. This TCR was sampled from a woman in her 70s in good health and CMV-seropositive. The gene calls are TRBV4-1 and TRBJ2-7; D may be TRBD2 (6 bases). Sequencing was carried out using PBMCs. The chain's CDR3 is CASSFGGGSYEQYF. The CDR3 DNA follows: TGCGCCAGCAGCTTCGGTGGAGGGTCCTACGAGCAGTACTTC.